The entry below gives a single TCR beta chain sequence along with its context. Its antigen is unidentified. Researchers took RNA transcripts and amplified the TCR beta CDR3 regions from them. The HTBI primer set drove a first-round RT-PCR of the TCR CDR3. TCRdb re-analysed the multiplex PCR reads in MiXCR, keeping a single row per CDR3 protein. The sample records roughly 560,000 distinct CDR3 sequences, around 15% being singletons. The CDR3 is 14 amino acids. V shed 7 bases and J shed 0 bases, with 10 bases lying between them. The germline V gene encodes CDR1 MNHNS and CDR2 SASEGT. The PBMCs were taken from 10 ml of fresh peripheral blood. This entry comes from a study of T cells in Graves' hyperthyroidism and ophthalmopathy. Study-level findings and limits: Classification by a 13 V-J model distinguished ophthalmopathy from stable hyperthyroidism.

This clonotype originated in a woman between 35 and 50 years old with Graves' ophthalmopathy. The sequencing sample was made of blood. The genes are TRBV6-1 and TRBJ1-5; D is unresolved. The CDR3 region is CASKGSSSNQPQHF. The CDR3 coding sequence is TGTGCCAGCAAAGGGAGTTCTAGCAATCAGCCCCAGCATTTT.